This T cell receptor beta chain was retrieved from a study of blood T cell repertoires in COVID-19. At the level of the study: COVID-19 samples from acute and convalescent phases originated in the United States, Italy and Spain. In each case, the material was cDNA or gDNA derived from T cells, B-cell-depleted T cells, or PBMCs.

This CDR3 is 15 amino acids long. Trimming left V 0 bases short and J 2 bases short, with 11 bases between. Germline CDR1 is KGHSH and CDR2 is LQKENI. In the study's own analysis: By means of reference gene primer amplification, nucleated cell counts were estimated. The protocol was immunoSEQ multiplex PCR, while the TCRdb copy is restricted to in-frame clones and leaves out a portion. Clone size and V and J calls were adopted from that table, with D and trimming inferred from the DNA. The sample carries 150,000 to 180,000 clones, more than 80% recorded once. The receptor was isolated from a man aged 45-65 years with acute or convalescent COVID-19. The J gene is TRBJ2-7, the V gene TRBV18; D is possibly TRBD1 (5 bases). The sequenced sample was peripheral blood. The CDR3 sequence is CASSPPPGNTYEQYF. In DNA form, the CDR3 reads TGTGCCAGCTCACCACCCCCAGGGAACACCTACGAGCAGTACTTC.